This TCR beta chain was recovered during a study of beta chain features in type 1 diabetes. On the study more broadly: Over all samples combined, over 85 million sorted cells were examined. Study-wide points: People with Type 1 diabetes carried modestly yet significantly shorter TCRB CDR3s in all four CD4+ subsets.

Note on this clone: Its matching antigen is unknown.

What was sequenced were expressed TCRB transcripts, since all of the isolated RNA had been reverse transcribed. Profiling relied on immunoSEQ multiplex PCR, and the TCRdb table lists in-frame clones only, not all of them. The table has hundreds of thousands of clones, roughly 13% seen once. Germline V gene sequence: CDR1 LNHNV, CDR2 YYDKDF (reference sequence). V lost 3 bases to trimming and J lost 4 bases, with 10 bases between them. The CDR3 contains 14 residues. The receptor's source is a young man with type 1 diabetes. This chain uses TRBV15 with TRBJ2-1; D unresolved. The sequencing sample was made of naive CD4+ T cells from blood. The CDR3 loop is CATSSVRSYNEQFF. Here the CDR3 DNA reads TGTGCCACCAGCAGTGTTCGGTCGTACAATGAGCAGTTCTTC.